This T cell receptor (beta chain) emerged from a study of neurological immune-mediated disorders. V shed 3 bases and J shed 1 base, with 11 bases lying between them. The CDR3 has 15 residues. This clonotype was recorded many times. Every sequencing run generated in excess of 160 million TCR-beta sequences. These sequences covered 15-18 subjects. A single record per CDR3 protein comes from TCRdb applying MiXCR to the 5' RACE reads. The sample lists roughly 50,000 distinct CDR3 sequences, 4.5% occurring once. The sequence came from a woman aged 60-70 years with multiple sclerosis. V usage is TRBV12-3 or TRBV12-4 and J usage is TRBJ2-3; D gene uncertain. The sample comprised PBMCs. DNA for the CDR3: TGTGCCAGCAGTTTCGACGGAACGCGCACAGATACGCAGTATTTT. Protein product: CASSFDGTRTDTQYF.